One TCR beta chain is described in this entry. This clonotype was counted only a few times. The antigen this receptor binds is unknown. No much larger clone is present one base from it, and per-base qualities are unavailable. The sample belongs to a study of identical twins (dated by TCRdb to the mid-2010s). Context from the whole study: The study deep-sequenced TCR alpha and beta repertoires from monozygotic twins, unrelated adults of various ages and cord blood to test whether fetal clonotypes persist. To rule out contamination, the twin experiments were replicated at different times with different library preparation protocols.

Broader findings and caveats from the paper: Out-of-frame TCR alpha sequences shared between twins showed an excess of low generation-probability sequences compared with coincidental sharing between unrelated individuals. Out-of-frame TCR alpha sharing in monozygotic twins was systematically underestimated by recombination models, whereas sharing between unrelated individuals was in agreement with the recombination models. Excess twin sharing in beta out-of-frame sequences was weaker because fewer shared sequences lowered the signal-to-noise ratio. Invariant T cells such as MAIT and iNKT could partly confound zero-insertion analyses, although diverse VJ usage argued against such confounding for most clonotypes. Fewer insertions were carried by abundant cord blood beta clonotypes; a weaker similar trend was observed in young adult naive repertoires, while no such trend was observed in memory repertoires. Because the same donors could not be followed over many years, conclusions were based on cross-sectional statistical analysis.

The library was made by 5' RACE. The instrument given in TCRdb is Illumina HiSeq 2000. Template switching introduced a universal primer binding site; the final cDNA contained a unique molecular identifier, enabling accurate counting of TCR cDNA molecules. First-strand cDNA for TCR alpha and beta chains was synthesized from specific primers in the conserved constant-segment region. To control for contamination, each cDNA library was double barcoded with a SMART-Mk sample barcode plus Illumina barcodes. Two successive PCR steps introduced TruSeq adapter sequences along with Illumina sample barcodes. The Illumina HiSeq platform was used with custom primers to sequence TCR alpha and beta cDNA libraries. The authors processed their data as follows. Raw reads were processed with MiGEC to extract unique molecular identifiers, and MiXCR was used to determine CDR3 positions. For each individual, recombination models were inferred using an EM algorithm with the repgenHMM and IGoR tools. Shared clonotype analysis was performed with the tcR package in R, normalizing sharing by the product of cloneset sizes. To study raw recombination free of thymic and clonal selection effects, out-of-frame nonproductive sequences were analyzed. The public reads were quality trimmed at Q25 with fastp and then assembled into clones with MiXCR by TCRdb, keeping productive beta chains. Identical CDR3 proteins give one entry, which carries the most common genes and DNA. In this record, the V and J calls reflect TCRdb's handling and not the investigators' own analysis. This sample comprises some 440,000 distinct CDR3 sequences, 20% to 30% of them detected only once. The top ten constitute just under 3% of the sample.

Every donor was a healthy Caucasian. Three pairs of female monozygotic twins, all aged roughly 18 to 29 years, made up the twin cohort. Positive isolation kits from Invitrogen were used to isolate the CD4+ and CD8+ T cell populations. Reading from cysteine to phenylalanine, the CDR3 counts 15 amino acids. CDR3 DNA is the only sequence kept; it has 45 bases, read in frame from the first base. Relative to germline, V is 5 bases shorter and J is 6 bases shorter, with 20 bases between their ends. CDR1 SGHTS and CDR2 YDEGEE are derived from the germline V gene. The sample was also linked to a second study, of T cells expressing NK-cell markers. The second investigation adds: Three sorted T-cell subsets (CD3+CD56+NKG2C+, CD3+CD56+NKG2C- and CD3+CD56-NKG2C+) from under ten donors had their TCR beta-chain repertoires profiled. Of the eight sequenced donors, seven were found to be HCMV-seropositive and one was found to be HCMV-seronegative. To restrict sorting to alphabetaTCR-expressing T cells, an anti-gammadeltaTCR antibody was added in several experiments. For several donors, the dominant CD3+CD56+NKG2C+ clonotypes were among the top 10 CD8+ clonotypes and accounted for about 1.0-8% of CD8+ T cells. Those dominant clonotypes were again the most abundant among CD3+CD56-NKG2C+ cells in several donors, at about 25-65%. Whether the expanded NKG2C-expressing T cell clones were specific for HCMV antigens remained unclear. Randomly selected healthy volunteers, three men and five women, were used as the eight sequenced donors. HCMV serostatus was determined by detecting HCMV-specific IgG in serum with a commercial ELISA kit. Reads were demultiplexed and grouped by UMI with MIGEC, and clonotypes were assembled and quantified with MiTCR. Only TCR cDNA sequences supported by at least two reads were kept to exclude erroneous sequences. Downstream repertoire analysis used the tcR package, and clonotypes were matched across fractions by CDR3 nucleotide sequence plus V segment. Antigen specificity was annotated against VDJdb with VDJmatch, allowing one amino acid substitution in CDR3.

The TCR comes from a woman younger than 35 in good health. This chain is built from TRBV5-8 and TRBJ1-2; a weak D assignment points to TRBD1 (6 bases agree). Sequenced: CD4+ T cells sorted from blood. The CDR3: CASRQGRGPANGYTF. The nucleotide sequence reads TGTGCCAGCAGACAAGGGCGGGGGCCGGCCAATGGCTACACCTTC.